A single sample is the source of the 26 T cell receptor beta chains below, sequenced in a study of shared clonotypes between healthy human individuals. Measured with immunoSEQ multiplex PCR; TCRdb has only the in-frame clones, and not every one. Of 2 million to 2.5 million clones listed, about 93% are singletons. CD45RO-negative CD8 cells positively selected for CCR7 made up the naive population, which excluded terminally differentiated effector memory CD45RA+ cells. Sequencing was done on a sample of naive CD8+ T cells from PBMCs. The receptors shown here come from a young man in good health. Some clones in this sample may be carry-over from other donors' samples.

The rearrangement uses TRBV4-1 and TRBJ1-1, with D possibly matching TRBD1 (6 bases). Trimming removed 4 bases from V and 4 bases from J, with 13 bases in between. CDR1 MGHRA and CDR2 YSYEKL come from the germline V gene. The CDR3 contains 14 residues. The CDR3 is CASSLTGRGTEAFF. The CDR3 DNA reads TGCGCCAGCAGCCTTACAGGGCGGGGCACTGAAGCTTTCTTT.

The chain has TRBV19 and TRBJ2-1; the match to TRBD2 covers 10 bases. CDR3 size: 14 residues. Germline V gene lookup returns CDR1 LNHDA and CDR2 SQIVND (reference sequence). V shed 9 bases, J shed 2 bases, and the junction held 4 bases outside the gene matches. The CDR3 spells CASGLADPYNEQFF. CDR3 coding DNA: TGTGCCAGCGGACTAGCGGACCCCTACAATGAGCAGTTCTTC.

In regard to this clone: Distinct nucleotide sequences in the sample also encode this CDR3. J is TRBJ2-1 and V is TRBV27; the D is unclear. CDR1 is MNHEY and CDR2 is SMNVEV in the germline V gene (reference sequence). V dropped 7 bases and J dropped 1 base, with 11 bases sitting between them. The CDR3 consists of 14 residues. Here the CDR3 reads CASTLGGSYNEQFF. Written as DNA, the CDR3 is TGTGCCAGCACCCTAGGCGGATCCTACAATGAGCAGTTCTTC.

This rearrangement joins TRBV28 to TRBJ2-7, with a tentative D call TRBD2 (5 bases). The V gene's germline CDR1 is MDHEN and CDR2 SYDVKM. The CDR3 spans 17 residues. V shed 2 bases and J shed 0 bases, with 17 bases lying between them. The DNA of the CDR3 is TGTGCCAGCAGTTTAGGGCCTGGCGACTACGACTCCTACGAGCAGTACTTC. This encodes CASSLGPGDYDSYEQYF.

This chain connects TRBV4-1 to TRBJ1-2, with D tentatively TRBD1 (5 bases). The CDR3 sequence is 16 residues long. Germline V gives CDR1 MGHRA, CDR2 YSYEKL. V gave up 0 bases and J gave up 5 bases, with 16 bases separating them. The CDR3 here is CASSQDRQGPIYGYTF. As DNA, the CDR3 is TGCGCCAGCAGCCAAGATCGTCAGGGTCCTATATATGGCTACACCTTC.

The rearrangement joins TRBV2 to TRBJ2-5; 10 positions agree with TRBD1. The CDR3 is made up of 13 amino acids. J lost 2 bases, V lost 10 bases, and 4 bases had no gene match. Germline lookup yields CDR1 SNHLY and CDR2 FYNNEI. CDR3 in DNA: TGTGCCACGGACAGGGGGGCACAAGAGACCCAGTACTTC. It yields the protein CATDRGAQETQYF.

This chain joins TRBV7-6 and TRBJ2-5, with a weak D call TRBD2 (6 bases). V dropped 5 bases and J dropped 2 bases, with 15 bases sitting between them. Germline values: CDR1 SGHVS, CDR2 FNYEAQ. This CDR3 comprises 15 residues. CDR3 region: CASSPFVSGQETQYF. CDR3 coding DNA: TGTGCCAGCAGCCCTTTTGTTAGCGGACAAGAGACCCAGTACTTC.

The rearrangement links TRBV11-2 to TRBJ2-3; D is unclear. This CDR3 is built from 11 residues. Per the germline V gene, CDR1 is SGHAT and CDR2 is FQNNGV. Between the trimmed V and J ends, which lost 4 bases and 9 bases, there was a span of 8 bases. The CDR3 here is CASSWELTQYF. CDR3 nucleotides: TGTGCCAGCAGCTGGGAATTGACGCAGTATTTT.

The chain has TRBV11-2 and TRBJ2-1; no firm D call. The CDR3 consists of 15 residues. V lost 6 bases and J lost 11, with 23 bases in between. The germline V gene encodes CDR1 SGHAT and CDR2 FQNNGV. The CDR3, as DNA: TGTGCCAGCAGTCTTTCGACCCGATGGAAAAACAAGCAGTTCTTC. Protein: CASSLSTRWKNKQFF.

The chain recombines TRBV7-9 with TRBJ2-7, with 8 bases aligning to TRBD1. The CDR3 covers 14 residues. The germline V gene encodes CDR1 SEHNR and CDR2 FQNEAQ (reference sequence). V dropped 5 bases and J dropped 4; count of bases not matched to a gene: 7. The CDR3 protein is CASSREQGGYEQYF. The CDR3 DNA follows: TGTGCCAGCAGCCGCGAACAGGGGGGATACGAGCAGTACTTC.

The chain links TRBV5-1 to TRBJ2-5; D gene uncertain. The J call is in doubt because the DNA end fits TRBJ2-7 better. The CDR3 has 13 amino acids. Germline CDR1 SGHRS, CDR2 YFSETQ. CDR3 coding DNA: TGCGCCAGCAGCTTAAGTAGCTCCTACGAGCAGTACTTC. Translation: CASSLSSSYEQYF.

Turning to this clone: Mismatch with germline at one junction end may stem from a read error. The chain joins TRBV10-3 to TRBJ2-2; either TRBD1 or TRBD2 may fit D (7 bases each). Looked up from germline, CDR1 is ENHRY and CDR2 is SYGVKD. This CDR3 is built from 15 residues. The CDR3 loop reads CAISGQGGRDGELFF. DNA for the CDR3: TGTGCCATCAGTGGGCAGGGGGGGCGAGACGGGGAGCTGTTTTTC.

The chain couples TRBV19 to TRBJ2-3; 7 bases are a match to TRBD2. The germline V gene encodes CDR1 LNHDA and CDR2 SQIVND (reference sequence). The CDR3 consists of 15 residues. V trimming: 5 bases; J trimming: 2 bases; junction bases outside the gene matches: 7. In DNA form, the CDR3 reads TGTGCCAGTAGTCCGCGGGAGTCCCCCACAGATACGCAGTATTTT. It specifies CASSPRESPTDTQYF.

Worth noting for this clone: Germline is not matched at one junction end, which may reflect a read error. The chain is built from TRBV2 and TRBJ1-5; D is possibly TRBD1 (5 bases). Germline V lookup: CDR1 SNHLY, CDR2 FYNNEI. This CDR3 contains 16 residues. CDR3 region: CASCENLQGGNQPQHF. The CDR3 bases are TGTGCCAGCTGTGAGAATCTCCAAGGGGGCAATCAGCCCCAGCATTTT.

The chain recombines TRBV28 with TRBJ2-7; D gene ambiguous. Germline lookup yields CDR1 MDHEN and CDR2 SYDVKM. The CDR3 is 14 amino acids. V was shortened by 2 bases and J by 2 bases, with 10 bases between the two germline ends. The CDR3 nucleotides read TGTGCCAGCAGTTTAGGTACTATGGCCTACGAGCAGTACTTC. Encoded protein: CASSLGTMAYEQYF.

Details on this clone: Other DNA sequences in this specimen translate into the identical CDR3. This chain connects TRBV4-1 to TRBJ2-7, with TRBD1 matching 10 bases. CDR1 MGHRA and CDR2 YSYEKL come from the germline V gene. Unmatched junction bases numbered 3, after V lost 4 bases and J lost 3 bases. The CDR3 spans 14 residues. Here the CDR3 DNA reads TGCGCCAGCAGCCGGGGGACAGGGGACTACGAGCAGTACTTC. Encoded protein: CASSRGTGDYEQYF.

The rearrangement joins TRBV1 to TRBJ2-7; TRBD1, the table's D call, lacks a check against the DNA. TRBV1 is a documented pseudogene. CDR3 length equals 14 residues. The CDR3 spells CTSSLSTTRYEQYF. The CDR3 nucleotides read TGCACCAGCAGCCTTTCGACAACCCGGTACGAGCAGTACTTC.

The chain employs TRBV28 and TRBJ2-1; the D call may be TRBD1 or TRBD2 (5 bases each). CDR3 length equals 15 residues. CDR1 is MDHEN and CDR2 is SYDVKM in the germline V gene. Trimming stripped 6 bases from V and 0 bases from J, with 12 bases between. Here the CDR3 DNA reads TGTGCCAGCAGGCCCGTGGGACCCTCCTACAATGAGCAGTTCTTC. Its protein is CASRPVGPSYNEQFF.

V and J are TRBV9 and TRBJ1-1; D is uncertain. The V gene's germline CDR1 is SGDLS and CDR2 YYNGEE. Deletions cut 1 base from V and 0 bases from J, with 7 bases between. CDR3 size: 14 residues. The CDR3 bases are TGTGCCAGCAGCGTACTGGACGTGAACACTGAAGCTTTCTTT. It is translated as CASSVLDVNTEAFF.

The rearrangement joins TRBV14 to TRBJ2-5; 9 bases are a match to TRBD1. There are 17 residues in the CDR3. Germline CDR1 SGHDN, CDR2 FVKESK. With V trimmed by 4 bases and J by 2 bases, 11 bases remained unmatched. As DNA, the CDR3 is TGTGCCAGCAGCCTATATCCGGGACAGGGTAGGCAAGAGACCCAGTACTTC. Protein product: CASSLYPGQGRQETQYF.

J is TRBJ1-2 and V is TRBV27, with a possible D match to TRBD1 (5 bases). Trimming removed 4 bases at V and 7 bases at J, with 19 bases between. CDR3 length: 15 amino acids. The germline V gene encodes CDR1 MNHEY and CDR2 SMNVEV (reference sequence). CDR3 amino acids: CASSYQAGGDSGYTF. The CDR3 DNA reads as TGTGCCAGCAGTTACCAGGCGGGGGGGGATAGTGGCTACACCTTC.

The rearrangement links TRBV7-2 to TRBJ2-3, with TRBD2 matching over 8 bases. V shed 6 bases and J 2 bases; nucleotides not matched to a gene: 13. The CDR3 covers 17 residues. Germline V gene sequence: CDR1 SGHTA, CDR2 FQGNSA. The chain's CDR3 is CASSQAGASGYTDTQYF. Here the CDR3 DNA reads TGTGCCAGCAGTCAAGCTGGGGCTAGCGGGTACACAGATACGCAGTATTTT.

The rearrangement uses TRBV13 and TRBJ2-2, with D perhaps matching TRBD1 (6 bases). Germline V gene data show CDR1 as PRHDT and CDR2 as FYEKMQ (reference sequence). The CDR3 is made up of 17 amino acids. Deletions cut 1 base from V and 4 bases from J, with 16 bases between. CDR3 protein: CASSLDMGTRGTGELFF. CDR3 sequence (DNA): TGTGCCAGCAGCTTAGATATGGGGACAAGGGGCACCGGGGAGCTGTTTTTT.

Note on this clone: Other nucleotide sequences in the sample specify the same CDR3. This chain connects TRBV4-1 to TRBJ2-7; D gene uncertain. The CDR3 has 15 residues. The germline CDR1 and CDR2 sequences are MGHRA and YSYEKL. V lost 0 bases and J 0 bases, leaving 9 bases between the germline ends. The CDR3 here is CASSQEWAVSYEQYF. The DNA of the CDR3 is TGCGCCAGCAGCCAAGAATGGGCGGTCTCCTACGAGCAGTACTTC.

This clone has only one observation. This chain connects TRBV10-3 to TRBJ1-2; TRBD1 aligns across 8 bases. The CDR3 is made up of 16 amino acids. Trimming cost V 8 bases and J 3 bases; bases outside gene matches: 14. Per the germline V gene, CDR1 is ENHRY and CDR2 is SYGVKD. The CDR3 is CAIFSTVRGQDYGYTF. In DNA form, the CDR3 reads TGTGCCATCTTCTCAACTGTAAGGGGACAGGACTATGGCTACACCTTC.

This chain connects TRBV30 to TRBJ1-2, with D unresolved. V gave up 4 bases and J gave up 2 bases, with 8 bases separating them. Germline V CDR1 and CDR2: GTSNPN, SVGIG (reference sequence). The CDR3 loop spans 12 amino acids. The CDR3 sequence: CAWKDRNYGYTF. The CDR3 region has the DNA TGTGCCTGGAAAGACCGGAACTATGGCTACACCTTC.